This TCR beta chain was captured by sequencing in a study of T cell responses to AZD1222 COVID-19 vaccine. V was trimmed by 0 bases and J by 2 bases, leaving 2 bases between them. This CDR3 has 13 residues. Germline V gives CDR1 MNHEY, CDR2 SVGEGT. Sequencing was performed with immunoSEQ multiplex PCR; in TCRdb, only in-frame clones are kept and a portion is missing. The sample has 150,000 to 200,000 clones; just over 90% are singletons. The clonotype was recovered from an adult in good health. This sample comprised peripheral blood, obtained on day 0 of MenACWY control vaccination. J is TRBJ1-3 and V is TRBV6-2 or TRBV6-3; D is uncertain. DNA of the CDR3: TGTGCCAGCAGTTACTCGACTGGAAACACCATATATTTT. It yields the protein CASSYSTGNTIYF.